The rows below give T cell receptor beta chains drawn from one sample of a study of CD8 T cells in Susac syndrome. TCRdb recomputed calls from the immunoSEQ multiplex PCR reads with MiXCR, one row per CDR3 protein. The sample records some 130,000 distinct CDR3 sequences, roughly 95% being singletons. What was sequenced was CD4+ T cells from PBMCs. Source of these receptors: a human donor in good health. CDR3s include the opening cysteine and the closing phenylalanine or tryptophan. A D gene is named only where the DNA matches it firmly. The listing skips clone size in some rows; elsewhere it reads once, few, many or a size class.

D gene,clone size,V gene,J gene,CDR3 DNA,CDR3 protein
TRBD2,.,TRBV29-1,TRBJ2-1,TGCAGTGGGACTAGCGGGACAAATGAGCAGTTCTTC,CSGTSGTNEQFF
.,.,TRBV2,TRBJ2-1,TGTGCCAGCAGTGACAGGGGCAAGAATGAGCAGTTCTTC,CASSDRGKNEQFF
TRBD2,.,TRBV7-2,TRBJ2-7,TGTGCCAGCGGACTTAGCGGGAGAAAGGGCTACGAGCAGTACTTC,CASGLSGRKGYEQYF
TRBD2,.,TRBV12-3/TRBV12-4,TRBJ2-3,TGTGCCAGCAGACGGACTAGCGGGAGTGCAGATACGCAGTATTTT,CASRRTSGSADTQYF
.,.,TRBV5-6,TRBJ1-1,TGTGCCAGCAGCTTGGCCGGCAGGGGATTCACCACTGAAGCTTTCTTT,CASSLAGRGFTTEAFF
TRBD2,few,TRBV29-1,TRBJ2-5,TGCAGCGTTGGCGCGGGAGGGGGGGAGACCCAGTACTTC,CSVGAGGGETQYF
.,few,TRBV28,TRBJ2-5,TGTGCCAGCAGTTTACCGCCCCCCCAAGAGACCCAGTACTTC,CASSLPPPQETQYF
.,.,TRBV15,TRBJ1-2,TGTGCCACCAGCAGAGGGGTTGGAGGCTACACCTTC,CATSRGVGGYTF
TRBD1,.,TRBV20-1,TRBJ2-7,TGCAGTGCCCCGACAGGGGGCTTCTACGAGCAGTACTTC,CSAPTGGFYEQYF
.,.,TRBV2,TRBJ2-3,TGTGCCAGCAGTGAAAGTGAGGTTTGGGCTCGGCCAGATACGCAGTATTTT,CASSESEVWARPDTQYF
.,.,TRBV29-1,TRBJ1-1,TGCAGCGTTGAAGATCTTCAGGGCAGGCAGACTGAAGCTTTCTTT,CSVEDLQGRQTEAFF
TRBD1,.,TRBV7-2,TRBJ1-2,TGTGCCAGCAGCTTAGAGGGACAGAGCTACTATGGCTACACCTTC,CASSLEGQSYYGYTF
.,.,TRBV18,TRBJ2-7,TGTGCCAGCTCACCGACAGTTTCCTACGAGCAGTACTTC,CASSPTVSYEQYF
.,.,TRBV24-1,TRBJ2-7,TGTGCCACCACCGAGGACCGAGCCTACGAGCAGTACTTC,CATTEDRAYEQYF
.,.,TRBV4-2,TRBJ1-3,TGTGCCAGCAGCCAAGGAATGGGCAGGGAAAACACCATATATTTT,CASSQGMGRENTIYF
.,.,TRBV19,TRBJ2-1,TGTGCCAGTAGTCGGCGGGATGGTGGTGAGCAGTTCTTC,CASSRRDGGEQFF
.,.,TRBV30,TRBJ1-1,TGTGCCTGGGCCACAGGGATGAACACTGAAGCTTTCTTT,CAWATGMNTEAFF
.,.,TRBV5-1,TRBJ1-2,TGCGCCAGCAGCTTGCAACAGGGTACCTATGGCTACACCTTC,CASSLQQGTYGYTF
.,few,TRBV28,TRBJ2-5,TGTGCCAGCAGTCCAGGGGGGGTACAAGAGACCCAGTACTTC,CASSPGGVQETQYF
TRBD2,.,TRBV4-1,TRBJ2-1,TGCGCCAGCAGCCAAGATCCCCAAGCGGGAGTTGGAGGTGAGCAGTTCTTC,CASSQDPQAGVGGEQFF
.,.,TRBV30,TRBJ1-4,TGTGCCTGCGGGGTCAATGAAAAACTGTTTTTT,CACGVNEKLFF
TRBD1,.,TRBV19,TRBJ2-1,TGTGCCAGTAGTATAAAGGGACAGGGTGAGCAGTTCTTC,CASSIKGQGEQFF
TRBD1,.,TRBV28,TRBJ1-1,TGTGCCAGCCGAATAGGGGGCCGGAAGGAAGCTTTCTTT,CASRIGGRKEAFF
.,.,TRBV5-1,TRBJ2-7,TGCGCCAGCAGCCGCCAGGAAGGGTACGAGCAGTACTTC,CASSRQEGYEQYF
TRBD2,.,TRBV15,TRBJ2-5,TGTGCCACCAGCAGAGGACTAGCGGGAGGAGGGGAGACCCAGTACTTC,CATSRGLAGGGETQYF
.,.,TRBV5-1,TRBJ1-1,TGCGCCAGCAGCCGCCTCGGTGGGGCGGGTTGGACTGAAGCTTTCTTT,CASSRLGGAGWTEAFF
.,.,TRBV30,TRBJ1-2,TGTGCCTGGAGTCCCGACGGTTATGGCTACACCTTC,CAWSPDGYGYTF
.,.,TRBV23-1,TRBJ2-5,TGCGCCAGCAATCGGACCTACTTCTGGGAGACCCAGTACTTC,CASNRTYFWETQYF
.,.,TRBV29-1,TRBJ2-5,TGCAGCGGAGGGGATAGGCGGCAAGAGACCCAGTACTTC,CSGGDRRQETQYF
.,.,TRBV5-1,TRBJ1-1,TGCGCCAGCAGCTTGTTTGTAGGGGACACTGAAGCTTTCTTT,CASSLFVGDTEAFF
TRBD2,.,TRBV5-6,TRBJ2-5,TGTGCCAGCAGCTTCTACGGTAGCGGGAGCCAAGAGACCCAGTACTTC,CASSFYGSGSQETQYF
.,.,TRBV7-9,TRBJ1-1,TGTGCCAGCAGCTCACAGGGAAGGGGGACTGAAGCTTTCTTT,CASSSQGRGTEAFF
TRBD2,.,TRBV5-1,TRBJ2-7,TGCGCCAGCAGCTCGGGACTAGCGGGAGGTCCCGCTACCTACGAGCAGTACTTC,CASSSGLAGGPATYEQYF
.,.,TRBV7-9,TRBJ2-3,TGTGCCAGCAGCCCTGCGACAGGATCCACAGATACGCAGTATTTT,CASSPATGSTDTQYF
TRBD2,.,TRBV5-1,TRBJ2-1,TGCGCCAGCAGCGGGGGACTAGCGGGAGGGATTGAGCAGTTCTTC,CASSGGLAGGIEQFF
.,.,TRBV5-1,TRBJ2-2,TGCGCCAGCAGCTTGGCCACAACCACCGGGGAGCTGTTTTTT,CASSLATTTGELFF
.,.,TRBV30,TRBJ1-5,TGTGCCTGGAGTGTACAAGGTAGCAATCAGCCCCAGCATTTT,CAWSVQGSNQPQHF
.,.,TRBV2,TRBJ2-3,TGTGCCAGCAGAACGATAGTTTTGGGAGATACGCAGTATTTT,CASRTIVLGDTQYF
.,.,TRBV7-2,TRBJ2-7,TGTGCCAGCAGCCAGGGGGGAGGGAGGTCCCGCGAGCAGTACTTC,CASSQGGGRSREQYF
TRBD2,.,TRBV6-5,TRBJ2-5,TGTGCCAGCAGTTACCCCCAAGGGCGGGAGGGCCGGAGGGAGACCCAGTACTTC,CASSYPQGREGRRETQYF
TRBD2,.,TRBV6-5,TRBJ2-2,TGTGCCAGCAGTTACGGGAGGGGAGTCGATAACACCGGGGAGCTGTTTTTT,CASSYGRGVDNTGELFF
.,.,TRBV20-1,TRBJ2-1,TGCAGTGCCCTAGGAGGGTATGAGCAGTTCTTC,CSALGGYEQFF
TRBD1,once,TRBV28,TRBJ2-7,TGTGCCAGCAGTTTATTGACAGGGAATTTATACGAGCAGTACTTC,CASSLLTGNLYEQYF
TRBD1,.,TRBV6-5,TRBJ2-4,TGTGCCAGCAGTCTAGGACAGGGGAACATTCAGTACTTC,CASSLGQGNIQYF
.,.,TRBV7-9,TRBJ1-1,TGTGCCAGCAGCTGGACAGAGAACACTGAAGCTTTCTTT,CASSWTENTEAFF
.,.,TRBV12-3/TRBV12-4,TRBJ2-5,TGTGCCAGCAGGCGGGATTTACAAGAGACCCAGTACTTC,CASRRDLQETQYF
.,.,TRBV7-6,TRBJ2-3,TGTGCCAGCAGCTTATTAGGCAGGGTGAGCACAGATACGCAGTATTTT,CASSLLGRVSTDTQYF
.,.,TRBV20-1,TRBJ2-7,TGCAGTGCTAGAGGGCAGTTCGACGAGCAGTACTTC,CSARGQFDEQYF
.,.,TRBV18,TRBJ2-3,TGTGCCAGCTCACCGCGTCTAGCGACAGATACGCAGTATTTT,CASSPRLATDTQYF
.,.,TRBV24-1,TRBJ2-7,TGTGCCACCAGTGATGGCAGCAAATACTACGAGCAGTACTTC,CATSDGSKYYEQYF
.,.,TRBV28,TRBJ1-5,TGTGCCAGCAGTTTGGTCGCCAGGGCGTATCAGCCCCAGCATTTT,CASSLVARAYQPQHF
.,once,TRBV28,TRBJ2-7,TGTGCCAGCACCCCGGGGCTAGCGCACACCTACGAGCAGTACTTC,CASTPGLAHTYEQYF
TRBD2,.,TRBV5-1,TRBJ2-1,TGCGCCAGCAGCTGGGGACTAGCGGGAGAGTACAATGAGCAGTTCTTC,CASSWGLAGEYNEQFF